The 32 T cell receptor beta chains given below trace back to one sample, sequenced in a study of cytomegalovirus exposure and HLA in healthy donors (dated by TCRdb to the late 2010s). The library was obtained by the immunoSEQ multiplex PCR assay. The multiplex PCR relied on a mix of 60 forward primers for TCR Vbeta segments and 13 reverse primers for TCR Jbeta segments. TCRdb carries this immuneACCESS record with in-frame sequences only. Its versions omit some clonotypes, under half of them owing to an unresolved V gene in the studies checked, with the rest unexplained. The sample table contains about 43,000 clones; only one count was recorded for approximately 75% of them. The ten largest clones take up 1.4% of the sample. Material: PBMCs. The receptors derive from a man aged 30 to 39 in good health and CMV-seronegative.

This chain joins TRBV19 and TRBJ2-3; D remains unclear. The CDR3 extends over 18 amino acids. Per the germline V gene, CDR1 is LNHDA and CDR2 is SQIVND (reference sequence). V was shortened by 3 bases and J by 0 bases, with 19 bases between the two germline ends. The CDR3 protein is CASSIDLFSAYSTDTQYF. As DNA, the CDR3 is TGTGCCAGTAGTATCGATCTTTTCTCCGCGTATAGCACAGATACGCAGTATTTT.

This clone was observed a single time. Here the CDR3 reads CASSLAVGLGIEAFF. The CDR3 coding sequence is TGCGCCAGCAGCTTGGCCGTGGGACTAGGTATTGAAGCTTTCTTT. The chain employs TRBV5-1 and TRBJ1-1; D is possibly TRBD1 (5 bases). The V gene's germline CDR1 is SGHRS and CDR2 YFSETQ. V was clipped by 0 bases and J by 7 bases, with 16 bases between them. The CDR3 runs 15 residues.

The V gene is TRBV7-2, the J gene TRBJ1-2; no clear D. V was pared by 5 bases and J by 0 bases, with 13 bases between. The CDR3 runs to 15 residues. Germline CDR1 SGHTA, CDR2 FQGNSA. The chain's CDR3 is CASSPADGTNYGYTF. The CDR3 region has the DNA TGTGCCAGCAGCCCAGCGGACGGAACTAACTATGGCTACACCTTC.

V and J are TRBV4-3 and TRBJ1-2; no clear D gene. Germline V gene sequence: CDR1 LGHNA, CDR2 YSLEER. V lost 0 bases, J lost 8 bases, and 13 bases lay in between. The CDR3 covers 14 residues. The CDR3 DNA sequence: TGCGCCAGCAGCCAAGATATCGGGGAATGGGGCTACACCTTC. Amino acids: CASSQDIGEWGYTF.

This chain joins TRBV6-1 and TRBJ1-4; 8 nucleotides match TRBD1. Germline loops: CDR1 MNHNS, CDR2 SASEGT. V was clipped by 5 bases and J by 8 bases; unmatched bases: 10. This CDR3 is built from 15 residues. CDR3 amino acids: CASSTHGTGREKLFF. In DNA form, the CDR3 reads TGTGCCAGCAGTACACACGGGACAGGCAGGGAAAAACTGTTTTTT.

The chain couples TRBV5-1 to TRBJ2-1; 11 bases fit TRBD2. Unmatched junction bases numbered 3, after V lost 3 bases and J lost 10 bases. The CDR3 contains 13 residues. Germline V gives CDR1 SGHRS, CDR2 YFSETQ. The CDR3 protein is CASSWTSGPEQFF. The DNA for the CDR3 is TGCGCCAGCAGCTGGACTAGCGGGCCCGAGCAGTTCTTC.

The V and J genes are TRBV11-2 and TRBJ2-7; 7 bases agree with TRBD2. In germline, CDR1 is SGHAT, CDR2 FQNNGV. The CDR3 is 15 residues long. V shed 5 bases, J shed 3 bases, and the junction held 10 bases outside the gene matches. The chain's CDR3 is CASSDRVQRGYEQYF. The CDR3 bases are TGTGCCAGCAGCGATAGAGTCCAGCGGGGCTACGAGCAGTACTTC.

J is TRBJ1-1 and V is TRBV27, with unresolved D. This CDR3 has 14 amino acids. CDR1 and CDR2 from the germline V gene are MNHEY and SMNVEV (reference sequence). V gave up 5 bases and J gave up 1 base, with 11 bases separating them. DNA for the CDR3: TGTGCCAGCAGTCTCAGACTGGGGAACACTGAAGCTTTCTTT. It specifies CASSLRLGNTEAFF.

The V and J genes are TRBV6-6 and TRBJ1-6; TRBD1 aligns across 7 bases. Losses at the gene ends were 2 bases for V and 8 bases for J; bases not matched to a gene: 6. The CDR3 consists of 15 residues. Germline CDR1 reads MNHNY; CDR2 reads SVGAGI (reference sequence). CDR3 sequence: CASSYDRAWDSPLHF. CDR3 sequence (DNA): TGTGCCAGCAGTTACGACAGGGCCTGGGATTCACCCCTCCACTTT.

V and J are TRBV9 and TRBJ1-4, with 9 positions matching TRBD1. V was pared by 4 bases and J by 3 bases, with 10 bases of the junction left unmatched. Germline V gene sequence: CDR1 SGDLS, CDR2 YYNGEE. This CDR3 comprises 17 residues. The CDR3 DNA is TGTGCCAGCAGCCTTCAACAGGGGGCGGACCCTAATGAAAAACTGTTTTTT. It encodes CASSLQQGADPNEKLFF.

This clone was observed a few times. This sequence joins TRBV27 and TRBJ2-7, with D perhaps TRBD1 (6 bases). This CDR3 comprises 12 residues. Germline CDR1 is MNHEY and CDR2 is SMNVEV (reference sequence). V lost 5 bases to trimming and J lost 5 bases, with 10 bases between them. CDR3 sequence: CASSVRGNEQYF. The CDR3, as DNA: TGTGCCAGCAGTGTCAGGGGCAACGAGCAGTACTTC.

This chain connects TRBV4-2 to TRBJ1-4, with D perhaps matching TRBD1 (5 bases). CDR3 size: 17 residues. The germline V gene has CDR1 LGHNA and CDR2 YNFKEQ. V lost 0 bases, J lost 4 bases, and 15 bases lay in between. In nucleotides, the CDR3 is TGTGCCAGCAGCCAAGAGGTGTCGACAGATCGTAATGAAAAACTGTTTTTT. It encodes CASSQEVSTDRNEKLFF.

The V and J genes are TRBV15 and TRBJ2-3; 8 bases are shared with TRBD2. Trimming cost V 0 bases and J 8 bases; bases outside gene matches: 4. Germline V CDR1 and CDR2: LNHNV, YYDKDF (reference sequence). This CDR3 contains 14 residues. The CDR3 loop is CATSRDRGGSTQYF. CDR3 coding DNA: TGTGCCACCAGCAGAGATCGGGGGGGCTCTACGCAGTATTTT.

The chain links TRBV30 to TRBJ2-3; D is unclear. The length of the CDR3 is 12 residues. The ends were cut back, 0 bases at V and 6 bases at J, with 7 bases in the middle. The germline V gene has CDR1 GTSNPN and CDR2 SVGIG (reference sequence). The CDR3 here is CAWSVLMDTQYF. In nucleotides, the CDR3 is TGTGCCTGGAGTGTACTGATGGATACGCAGTATTTT.

The chain is built from TRBV6-1 and TRBJ1-1; the D gene is possibly TRBD1 (5 bases). There are 13 residues in the CDR3. Germline V gene lookup returns CDR1 MNHNS and CDR2 SASEGT. Trimming took off 6 bases at V and 1 base at J, with 9 bases between the two ends. The CDR3 bases are TGTGCCAGCAGGCGGGACGGGAACACTGAAGCTTTCTTT. This translates into CASRRDGNTEAFF.

The gene calls are TRBV2 and TRBJ1-2; 7 bases are a match to TRBD1. CDR1 and CDR2 from the germline V gene are SNHLY and FYNNEI. The CDR3 runs 14 residues. V lost 6 bases and J lost 0; bases outside the gene matches: 4. The CDR3 region is CASSRQGANYGYTF. The CDR3 DNA follows: TGTGCCAGCAGCCGACAGGGAGCTAACTATGGCTACACCTTC.

This chain joins TRBV29-1 and TRBJ2-1, with D possibly TRBD2 on 7 matching bases. CDR3 size: 12 residues. CDR1 and CDR2 (germline): SQVTM, ANQGSEA. V lost 3 bases and J lost 12, with 15 bases in between. CDR3 amino acids: CSVDWGGRGQFF. DNA of the CDR3: TGCAGCGTTGATTGGGGGGGCCGGGGGCAGTTCTTC.

CDR3 sequence (DNA): TGCGCCAGCAGCCAAGTGTTGGCTTCCTTAGCCAAAAACATTCAGTACTTC. Its translation is CASSQVLASLAKNIQYF. V usage is TRBV4-1 and J usage is TRBJ2-4; no clear D gene. CDR3 length equals 17 residues. Trimming took off 1 base at V and 0 bases at J, with 13 bases between the two ends. CDR1 and CDR2 from the germline V gene are MGHRA and YSYEKL.

This clone was found a few times. The V call is TRBV19, the J call TRBJ2-1; no clear D gene. Germline V gene lookup returns CDR1 LNHDA and CDR2 SQIVND (reference sequence). Trimming stripped 7 bases from V and 0 bases from J, with 7 bases between. The CDR3 sequence is 13 residues long. CDR3 protein: CASNPGSYNEQFF. CDR3 DNA sequence: TGTGCCAGTAACCCCGGCTCCTACAATGAGCAGTTCTTC.

The gene calls are TRBV15 and TRBJ1-4, with a weak D call TRBD1 (6 bases). Germline CDR1 reads LNHNV; CDR2 reads YYDKDF (reference sequence). Trimming stripped 3 bases from V and 13 bases from J, with 15 bases between. This CDR3 is 13 amino acids long. CDR3 coding DNA: TGTGCCACCAGCAGTGTCAGGGGCGCGGGACTGTTTTTT. This translates into CATSSVRGAGLFF.

There are a few counts of this clone. The gene calls are TRBV27 and TRBJ2-3, with TRBD2 as a possible D gene (6 bases). V was shortened by 5 bases and J by 0 bases, with 9 bases between the two germline ends. The germline CDR1 and CDR2 sequences are MNHEY and SMNVEV (reference sequence). This CDR3 is built from 14 residues. The CDR3 loop is CASSSGWSTDTQYF. CDR3 bases: TGTGCCAGCAGTAGCGGGTGGAGCACAGATACGCAGTATTTT.

The gene calls are TRBV19 and TRBJ1-2; no reliable D call. The V gene lost 10 bases and the J gene lost 3 bases, with 12 bases spanning the gap. CDR1 and CDR2 from the germline V gene are LNHDA and SQIVND (reference sequence). The CDR3 covers 12 residues. CDR3 residues: CATAKLDYGYTF. The CDR3 DNA reads TGTGCCACCGCTAAGTTGGACTATGGCTACACCTTC.

This clone appeared once. This chain uses TRBV5-4 with TRBJ2-1, with TRBD2 matching over 15 bases. CDR3 length equals 15 residues. Unmatched junction bases numbered 6, after V lost 4 bases and J lost 10 bases. Looked up from germline, CDR1 is SGHNT and CDR2 is YYREEE (reference sequence). CDR3 region: CASSPTGTSGREQFF. In nucleotides, the CDR3 is TGTGCCAGCAGCCCTACCGGGACTAGCGGGAGGGAGCAGTTCTTC.

The rearrangement links TRBV10-3 to TRBJ1-5, with TRBD1 matching 8 bases. The V gene end was trimmed by 3 bases and the J gene end by 2 bases; junction bases not matched to a gene: 9. The CDR3 extends over 17 amino acids. CDR1 and CDR2 from the germline V gene are ENHRY and SYGVKD. The CDR3 is CAISDPETGGGNQPQHF. The DNA for the CDR3 is TGTGCCATCAGTGACCCTGAAACAGGGGGGGGCAATCAGCCCCAGCATTTT.

The chain joins TRBV6-1 to TRBJ1-1; 7 positions agree with TRBD1. V lost 5 bases to trimming and J lost 4 bases; unmatched junction nucleotides: 4. Germline CDR1 MNHNS, CDR2 SASEGT. This CDR3 has 13 residues. CDR3 coding DNA: TGTGCCAGCAGTCCAGGGGGGTCCACTGAAGCTTTCTTT. This gives the protein CASSPGGSTEAFF.

The rearrangement joins TRBV27 to TRBJ2-1; tentative D call: TRBD1 (6 bases). Looked up from germline, CDR1 is MNHEY and CDR2 is SMNVEV (reference sequence). CDR3 length equals 15 residues. The V end was cut by 2 bases, the J end by 3 bases, with 11 bases between. CDR3 in amino acids: CASSLSWDNYNEQFF. The CDR3 DNA sequence: TGTGCCAGCAGTTTAAGCTGGGACAACTACAATGAGCAGTTCTTC.

CDR3 region: CASSVPTGTYSNQPQHF. Written as DNA, the CDR3 is TGTGCCAGCAGCGTCCCGACAGGAACTTATAGCAATCAGCCCCAGCATTTT. The rearrangement links TRBV9 to TRBJ1-5, with D maybe TRBD1 (6 bases). Germline V CDR1 and CDR2: SGDLS, YYNGEE. The CDR3 length is 17 residues. The germline V and J ends were trimmed by 2 bases and 0 bases, with 15 bases remaining between them.

The rearrangement joins TRBV2 to TRBJ2-2; tentatively, D is TRBD2 (6 bases). This CDR3 comprises 14 residues. Trimming took 4 bases from V and 4 from J, leaving 10 bases between them. Looked up from germline, CDR1 is SNHLY and CDR2 is FYNNEI. The CDR3 region has the DNA TGTGCCAGCAGTGGGGACTTTATCACCGGGGAGCTGTTTTTT. Its protein is CASSGDFITGELFF. Filled out from reference TRBV2 and TRBJ2-2, the complete variable domain reads EPEVTQTPSHQVTQMGQEVILRCVPISNHLYFYWYRQILGQKVEFLVSFYNNEISEKSEIFDDQFSVERPDGSNFTLKIRSTKLEDSAMYFCASSGDFITGELFFGEGSRLTVL.

In this sample, this clone turned up a few times. This chain connects TRBV4-3 to TRBJ1-2; TRBD1 might be the D (5 bases). V lost 1 base and J lost 4, with 13 bases in between. Germline CDR1 and CDR2: LGHNA and YSLEER. The CDR3 covers 15 residues. This CDR3 is CASSQGQGLGYGYTF. CDR3 DNA sequence: TGCGCCAGCAGCCAAGGCCAGGGATTAGGCTATGGCTACACCTTC.

The table lists this clone with a count of one. This chain links TRBV11-2 with TRBJ1-3, with 11 bases that match TRBD1. Germline CDR1 reads SGHAT; CDR2 reads FQNNGV. Trimming cost V 5 bases and J 3 bases; bases outside gene matches: 3. CDR3 length: 15 amino acids. The CDR3 nucleotides are TGTGCCAGCAGCATGGGACAGGGGGTTGGAAACACCATATATTTT. It encodes CASSMGQGVGNTIYF. The complete variable domain, with remaining parts taken from reference TRBV11-2 and TRBJ1-3, reads EAGVAQSPRYKIIEKRQSVAFWCNPISGHATLYWYQQILGQGPKLLIQFQNNGVVDDSQLPKDRFSAERLKGVDSTLKIQPAKLEDSAVYLCASSMGQGVGNTIYFGEGSWLTVV.

The V and J genes are TRBV28 and TRBJ2-7; D is unclear. V lost 8 bases and J lost 5, with 16 bases in between. CDR3 length: 13 amino acids. Looked up from germline, CDR1 is MDHEN and CDR2 is SYDVKM. CDR3 sequence (DNA): TGTGCCAGCCGTTCGCCGCGGAAGAACGAGCAGTACTTC. This encodes CASRSPRKNEQYF.

The chain recombines TRBV4-3 with TRBJ1-2; possible D gene TRBD1, 5 bases. This CDR3 is built from 15 residues. Germline CDR1 and CDR2: LGHNA and YSLEER. The V end was cut by 0 bases, the J end by 8 bases, with 16 bases between. The CDR3 DNA is TGCGCCAGCAGCCAAGATAGTAGAGGGGCGGGGGGCTACACCTTC. Translated, it gives CASSQDSRGAGGYTF.